This TCR beta chain was found in a study of a mutant IDH1 vaccine in newly diagnosed glioma. Study background: Eight vaccine injections were given to patients in weeks 1, 3, 5, 7, 11, 15, 19 and 23. Commencement of vaccination occurred 4-6 weeks following radiotherapy alone, or concurrently with temozolomide cycles. Sex distribution of treated patients was around 62% male and roughly 40% female; mean age was around 40 years.

Method: immunoSEQ multiplex PCR; TCRdb's copy keeps in-frame clones and lacks some. The sample contains tens of thousands of clones, approximately 80% of which appear only once. In the case of this clone: Its antigen is as yet unknown.

Time point: week 23, last vaccination. Mutant IDH1 20-mer peptide, at 300 ug, made up each vaccine dose, with topical imiquimod. Diagnosis in the donors showed new WHO grade 3 or 4 astrocytomas that were IDH1-mutant and ATRX-lost. The source of this sequence is a man in his forties with glioma. The material was PBMCs, obtained from a glioma patient whose treatment included an IDH1 peptide vaccine.

In DNA form, the CDR3 reads TGTGCCAGCAGCTTGGGTCCCGGAATCTACGAGCAGTACTTC. Protein product: CASSLGPGIYEQYF. V is TRBV5-5 and J is TRBJ2-7; unclear D gene. Trimming took 0 bases from V and 3 from J, leaving 10 bases between them. The length of the CDR3 is 14 residues. Germline-derived CDR1 and CDR2 are SGHKS and YYEKEE (reference sequence).